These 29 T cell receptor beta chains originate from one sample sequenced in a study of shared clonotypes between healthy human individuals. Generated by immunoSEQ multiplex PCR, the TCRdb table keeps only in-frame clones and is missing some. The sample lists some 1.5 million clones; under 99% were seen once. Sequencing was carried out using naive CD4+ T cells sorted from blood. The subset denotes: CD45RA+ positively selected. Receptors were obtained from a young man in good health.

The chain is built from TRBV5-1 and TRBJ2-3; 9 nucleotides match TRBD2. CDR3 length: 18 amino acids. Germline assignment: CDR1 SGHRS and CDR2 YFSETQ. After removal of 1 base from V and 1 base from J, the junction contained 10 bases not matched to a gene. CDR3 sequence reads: CASSLYVSGSIGTDTQYF. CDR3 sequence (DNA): TGCGCCAGCAGCTTGTATGTTAGCGGGAGTATCGGCACAGATACGCAGTATTTT.

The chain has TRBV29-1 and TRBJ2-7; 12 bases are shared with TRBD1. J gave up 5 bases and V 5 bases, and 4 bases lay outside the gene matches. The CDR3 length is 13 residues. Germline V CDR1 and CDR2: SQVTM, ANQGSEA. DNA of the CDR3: TGCAGCGTTAGGGGGACAGGGGGCGACGAGCAGTACTTC. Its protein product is CSVRGTGGDEQYF.

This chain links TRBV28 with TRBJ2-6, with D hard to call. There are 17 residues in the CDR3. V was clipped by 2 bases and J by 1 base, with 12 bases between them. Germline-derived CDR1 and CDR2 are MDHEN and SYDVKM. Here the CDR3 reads CASSLIGRLSGANVLTF. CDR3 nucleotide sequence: TGTGCCAGCAGTTTAATTGGACGGTTGTCTGGGGCCAACGTCCTGACTTTC.

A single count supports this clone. CDR3 sequence reads: CATSREQGAVYGYTF. The CDR3 region has the DNA TGTGCCACCAGCAGAGAACAGGGGGCAGTCTATGGCTACACCTTC. The rearrangement uses TRBV15 and TRBJ1-2; TRBD1 aligns across 9 bases. The length of the CDR3 is 15 residues. The V segment lost 0 bases and the J segment 4 bases; nucleotides outside the gene matches: 3. Germline-derived CDR1 and CDR2 are LNHNV and YYDKDF (reference sequence). The complete variable domain, with remaining parts taken from reference TRBV15 and TRBJ1-2, reads DAMVIQNPRYQVTQFGKPVTLSCSQTLNHNVMYWYQQKSSQAPKLLFHYYDKDFNNEADTPDNFQSRRPNTSFCFLDIRSPGLGDTAMYLCATSREQGAVYGYTFGSGTRLTVV.

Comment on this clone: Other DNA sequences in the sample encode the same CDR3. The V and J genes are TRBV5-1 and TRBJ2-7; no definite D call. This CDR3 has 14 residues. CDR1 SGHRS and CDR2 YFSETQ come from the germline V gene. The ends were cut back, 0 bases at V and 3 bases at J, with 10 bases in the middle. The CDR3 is CASSLVAENYEQYF. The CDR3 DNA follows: TGCGCCAGCAGCTTGGTGGCGGAGAACTACGAGCAGTACTTC.

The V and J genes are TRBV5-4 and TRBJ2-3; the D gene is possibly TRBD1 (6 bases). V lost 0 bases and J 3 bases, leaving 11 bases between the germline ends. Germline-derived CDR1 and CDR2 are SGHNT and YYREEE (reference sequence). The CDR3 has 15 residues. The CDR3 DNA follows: TGTGCCAGCAGCTTGGTACAGGGTCATACAGATACGCAGTATTTT. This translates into CASSLVQGHTDTQYF.

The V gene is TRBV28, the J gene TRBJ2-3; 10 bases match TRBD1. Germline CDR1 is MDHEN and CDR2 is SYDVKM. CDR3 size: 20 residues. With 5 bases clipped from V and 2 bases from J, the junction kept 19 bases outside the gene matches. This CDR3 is CASSTRDRGTGKGPTDTQYF. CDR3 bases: TGTGCCAGCAGTACAAGGGACAGGGGTACGGGGAAGGGGCCCACAGATACGCAGTATTTT.

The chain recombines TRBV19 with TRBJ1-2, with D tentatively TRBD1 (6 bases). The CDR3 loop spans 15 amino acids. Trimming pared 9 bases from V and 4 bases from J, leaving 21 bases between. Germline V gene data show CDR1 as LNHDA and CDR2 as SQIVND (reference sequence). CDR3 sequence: CASSEKQGSVYGYTF. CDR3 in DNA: TGTGCCAGCAGTGAAAAGCAGGGGAGTGTCTATGGCTACACCTTC.

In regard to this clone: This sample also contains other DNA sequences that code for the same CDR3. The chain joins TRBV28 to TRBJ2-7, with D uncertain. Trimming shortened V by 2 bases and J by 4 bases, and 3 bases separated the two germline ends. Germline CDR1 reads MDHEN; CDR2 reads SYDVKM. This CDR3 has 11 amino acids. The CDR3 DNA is TGTGCCAGCAGTTTAACTTACGAGCAGTACTTC. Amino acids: CASSLTYEQYF.

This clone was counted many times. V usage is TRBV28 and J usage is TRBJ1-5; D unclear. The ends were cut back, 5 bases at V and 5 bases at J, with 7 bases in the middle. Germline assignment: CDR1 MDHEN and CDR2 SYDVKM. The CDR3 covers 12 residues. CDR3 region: CASSDVYQPQHF. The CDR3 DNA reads TGTGCCAGCAGTGACGTTTATCAGCCCCAGCATTTT.

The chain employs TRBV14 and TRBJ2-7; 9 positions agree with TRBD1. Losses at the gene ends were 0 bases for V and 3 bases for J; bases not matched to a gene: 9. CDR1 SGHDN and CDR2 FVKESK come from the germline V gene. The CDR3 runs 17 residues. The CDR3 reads CASSQDQVTGGIYEQYF. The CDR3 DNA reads TGTGCCAGCAGCCAAGATCAGGTGACAGGGGGAATCTACGAGCAGTACTTC.

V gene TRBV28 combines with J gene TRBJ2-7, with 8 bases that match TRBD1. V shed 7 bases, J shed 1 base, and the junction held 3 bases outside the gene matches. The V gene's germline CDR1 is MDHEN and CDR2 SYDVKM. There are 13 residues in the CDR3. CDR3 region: CASTDRASYEQYF. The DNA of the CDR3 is TGTGCCAGCACGGACAGGGCGTCCTACGAGCAGTACTTC. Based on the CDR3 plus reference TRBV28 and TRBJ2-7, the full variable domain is DVKVTQSSRYLVKRTGEKVFLECVQDMDHENMFWYRQDPGLGLRLIYFSYDVKMKEKGDIPEGYSVSREKKERFSLILESASTNQTSMYLCASTDRASYEQYFGPGTRLTVT.

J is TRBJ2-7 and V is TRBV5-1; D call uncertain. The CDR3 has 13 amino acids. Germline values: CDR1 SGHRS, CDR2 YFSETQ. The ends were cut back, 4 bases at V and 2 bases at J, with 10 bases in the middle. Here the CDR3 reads CASSPDVAYEQYF. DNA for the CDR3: TGCGCCAGCAGCCCGGACGTGGCCTACGAGCAGTACTTC.

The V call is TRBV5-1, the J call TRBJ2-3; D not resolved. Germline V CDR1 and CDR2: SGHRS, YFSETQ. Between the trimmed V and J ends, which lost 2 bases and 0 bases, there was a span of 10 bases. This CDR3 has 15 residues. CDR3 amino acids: CASSLGIPSTDTQYF. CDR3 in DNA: TGCGCCAGCAGCTTAGGGATACCTAGCACAGATACGCAGTATTTT.

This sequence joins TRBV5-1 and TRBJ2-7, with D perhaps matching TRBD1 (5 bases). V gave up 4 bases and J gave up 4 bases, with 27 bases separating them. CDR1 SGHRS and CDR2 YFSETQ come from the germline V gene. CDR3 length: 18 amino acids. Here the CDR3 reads CASSLRRQTTTTVYEQYF. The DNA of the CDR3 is TGCGCCAGCAGCCTAAGAAGACAGACCACTACCACAGTTTACGAGCAGTACTTC.

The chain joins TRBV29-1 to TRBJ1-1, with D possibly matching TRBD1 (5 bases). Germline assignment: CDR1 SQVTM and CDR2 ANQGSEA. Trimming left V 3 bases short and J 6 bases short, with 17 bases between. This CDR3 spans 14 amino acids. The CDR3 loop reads CSVDIPGRVPEAFF. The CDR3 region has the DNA TGCAGCGTTGACATTCCGGGGCGGGTTCCTGAAGCTTTCTTT.

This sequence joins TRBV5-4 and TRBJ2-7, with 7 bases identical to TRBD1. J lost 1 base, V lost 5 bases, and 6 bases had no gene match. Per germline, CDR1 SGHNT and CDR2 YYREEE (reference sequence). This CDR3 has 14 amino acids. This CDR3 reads CASSATGNSYEQYF. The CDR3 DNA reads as TGTGCCAGCAGTGCGACAGGGAATTCCTACGAGCAGTACTTC.

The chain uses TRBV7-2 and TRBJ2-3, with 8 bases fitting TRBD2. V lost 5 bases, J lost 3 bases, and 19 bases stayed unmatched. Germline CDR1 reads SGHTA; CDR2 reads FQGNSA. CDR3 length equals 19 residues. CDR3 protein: CASSPRAGRAGGGTDTQYF. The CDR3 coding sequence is TGTGCCAGCAGCCCCCGAGCGGGGCGGGCGGGAGGAGGGACAGATACGCAGTATTTT.

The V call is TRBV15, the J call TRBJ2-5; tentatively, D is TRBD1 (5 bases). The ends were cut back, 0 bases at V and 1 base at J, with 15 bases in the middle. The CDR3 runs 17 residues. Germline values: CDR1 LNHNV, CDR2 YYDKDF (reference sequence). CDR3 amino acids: CATSREVPKTVQETQYF. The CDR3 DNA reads TGTGCCACCAGCAGAGAAGTCCCTAAGACAGTCCAAGAGACCCAGTACTTC.

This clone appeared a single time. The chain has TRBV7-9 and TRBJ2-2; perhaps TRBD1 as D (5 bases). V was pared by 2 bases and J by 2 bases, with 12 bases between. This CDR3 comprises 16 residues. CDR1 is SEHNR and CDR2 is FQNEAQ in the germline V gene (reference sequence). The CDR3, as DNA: TGTGCCAGCAGCTTAAGGCAGGGCCCTAACACCGGGGAGCTGTTTTTT. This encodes CASSLRQGPNTGELFF.

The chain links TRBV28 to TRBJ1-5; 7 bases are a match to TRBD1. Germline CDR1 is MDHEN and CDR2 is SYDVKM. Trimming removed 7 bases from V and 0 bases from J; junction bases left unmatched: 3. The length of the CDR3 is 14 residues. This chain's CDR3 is CASITGDSNQPQHF. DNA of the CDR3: TGTGCCAGCATCACAGGGGATAGCAATCAGCCCCAGCATTTT.

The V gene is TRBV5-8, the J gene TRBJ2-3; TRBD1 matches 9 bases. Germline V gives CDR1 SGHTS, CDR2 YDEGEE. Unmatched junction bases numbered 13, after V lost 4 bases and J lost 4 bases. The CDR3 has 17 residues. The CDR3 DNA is TGTGCCAGCAGCACTTTCCGGGACAGGGAGGATTCAGATACGCAGTATTTT. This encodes CASSTFRDREDSDTQYF.

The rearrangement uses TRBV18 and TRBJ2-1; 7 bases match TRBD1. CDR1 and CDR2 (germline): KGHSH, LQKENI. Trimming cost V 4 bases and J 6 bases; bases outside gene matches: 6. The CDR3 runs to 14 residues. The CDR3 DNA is TGTGCCAGCTCACGAGGGACAGTAGGCAATGAGCAGTTCTTC. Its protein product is CASSRGTVGNEQFF.

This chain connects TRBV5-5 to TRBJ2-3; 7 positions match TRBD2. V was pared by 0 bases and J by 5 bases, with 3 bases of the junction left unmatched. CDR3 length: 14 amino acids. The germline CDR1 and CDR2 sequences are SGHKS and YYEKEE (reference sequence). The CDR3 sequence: CASSLGASGDTQYF. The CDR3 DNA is TGTGCCAGCAGCTTGGGAGCTAGCGGAGATACGCAGTATTTT.

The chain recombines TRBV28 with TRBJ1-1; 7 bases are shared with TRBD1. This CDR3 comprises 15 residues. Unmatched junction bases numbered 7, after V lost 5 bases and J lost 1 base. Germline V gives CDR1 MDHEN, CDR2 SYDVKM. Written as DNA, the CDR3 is TGTGCCAGCAGTCCGAGGACAGGAGCGAACACTGAAGCTTTCTTT. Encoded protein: CASSPRTGANTEAFF.

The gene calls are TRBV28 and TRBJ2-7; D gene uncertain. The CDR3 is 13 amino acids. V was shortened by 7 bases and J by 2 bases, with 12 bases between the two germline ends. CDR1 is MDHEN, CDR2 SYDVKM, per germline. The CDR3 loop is CASITDNAYEQYF. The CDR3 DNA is TGTGCCAGCATTACAGACAACGCCTACGAGCAGTACTTC.

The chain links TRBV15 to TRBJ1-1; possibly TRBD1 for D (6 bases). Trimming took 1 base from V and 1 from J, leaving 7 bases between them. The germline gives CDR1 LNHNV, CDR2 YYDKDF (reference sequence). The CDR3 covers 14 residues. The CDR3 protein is CATSRARGNTEAFF. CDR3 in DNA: TGTGCCACCAGCAGAGCCAGGGGGAACACTGAAGCTTTCTTT. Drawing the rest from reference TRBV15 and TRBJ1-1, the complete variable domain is DAMVIQNPRYQVTQFGKPVTLSCSQTLNHNVMYWYQQKSSQAPKLLFHYYDKDFNNEADTPDNFQSRRPNTSFCFLDIRSPGLGDTAMYLCATSRARGNTEAFFGQGTRLTVV.

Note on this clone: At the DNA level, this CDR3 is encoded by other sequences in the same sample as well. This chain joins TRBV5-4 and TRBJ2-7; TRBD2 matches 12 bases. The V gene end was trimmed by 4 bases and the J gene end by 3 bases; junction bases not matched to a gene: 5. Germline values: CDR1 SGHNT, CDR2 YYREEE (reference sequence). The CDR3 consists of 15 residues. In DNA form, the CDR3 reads TGTGCCAGCAGCCCCGGACTAGCGGGGATCTACGAGCAGTACTTC. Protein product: CASSPGLAGIYEQYF.

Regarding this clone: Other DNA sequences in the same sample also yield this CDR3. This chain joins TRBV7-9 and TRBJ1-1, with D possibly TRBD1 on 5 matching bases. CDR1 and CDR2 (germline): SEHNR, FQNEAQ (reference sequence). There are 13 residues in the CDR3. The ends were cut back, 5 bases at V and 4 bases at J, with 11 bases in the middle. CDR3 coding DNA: TGTGCCAGCAGCCCCCAGGGAGGCACTGAAGCTTTCTTT. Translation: CASSPQGGTEAFF.